This passage covers 8 T cell receptor beta chains from one sample sequenced in a study of blood T cell repertoires in COVID-19. The data were produced by immunoSEQ multiplex PCR, yet TCRdb's version contains in-frame clones alone and is incomplete. Among roughly 330,000 clones listed, 65% to 85% were seen once. The specimen sequenced was peripheral blood. The source of these receptors is a woman between 50 and 59 years old with acute or convalescent COVID-19.

This CDR3 is CASSLGVGASYNEQFF. The DNA of the CDR3 is TGTGCCAGCAGCTTAGGGGTGGGGGCATCCTACAATGAGCAGTTCTTC. The chain joins TRBV7-6 to TRBJ2-1, with TRBD1 as a possible D gene (6 bases). CDR1 and CDR2 from the germline V gene are SGHVS and FNYEAQ. There are 16 residues in the CDR3. V was clipped by 1 base and J by 1 base, with 11 bases between them.

The CDR3 nucleotides are TGTGCCAGCAGCCAACAGGGGCCTCACTACGAGCAGTACTTC. Its protein is CASSQQGPHYEQYF. The rearrangement joins TRBV27 to TRBJ2-7, with 7 bases that match TRBD1. With 6 bases clipped from V and 3 bases from J, the junction kept 8 bases outside the gene matches. The germline V gene has CDR1 MNHEY and CDR2 SMNVEV (reference sequence). The CDR3 runs to 14 residues.

The V and J genes are TRBV7-6 and TRBJ2-3, with TRBD2 matching over 8 bases. J lost 2 bases, V lost 1 base, and 2 bases had no gene match. There are 15 residues in the CDR3. Germline CDR1 reads SGHVS; CDR2 reads FNYEAQ. DNA of the CDR3: TGTGCCAGCAGCTTAGGAGCGGGAGCCACAGATACGCAGTATTTT. It encodes CASSLGAGATDTQYF.

Written as DNA, the CDR3 is TGTGCCAGCAGGGGGACTAGCGGCAAAAACATTCAGTACTTC. Protein sequence: CASRGTSGKNIQYF. This rearrangement joins TRBV28 to TRBJ2-4; 11 bases are shared with TRBD2. In germline, CDR1 is MDHEN, CDR2 SYDVKM. V dropped 6 bases and J dropped 3; count of bases not matched to a gene: 1. The CDR3 loop spans 14 amino acids.

The genes are TRBV7-2 and TRBJ2-3; TRBD2 aligns across 12 bases. Germline-derived CDR1 and CDR2 are SGHTA and FQGNSA. Trimming removed 5 bases from V and 2 bases from J; junction bases left unmatched: 5. This CDR3 comprises 16 residues. The CDR3 spells CASSTRTSGATDTQYF. The CDR3 DNA follows: TGTGCCAGCAGCACCCGGACTAGCGGGGCCACAGATACGCAGTATTTT.

The chain uses TRBV19 and TRBJ1-6, with D perhaps TRBD1 (6 bases). This CDR3 has 14 residues. From germline, CDR1 is LNHDA and CDR2 SQIVND (reference sequence). The ends were cut back, 9 bases at V and 7 bases at J, with 16 bases in the middle. Here the CDR3 reads CASRPTGPNSPLHF. DNA for the CDR3: TGTGCCAGCCGACCCACAGGGCCCAATTCACCCCTCCACTTT.

The chain uses TRBV19 and TRBJ1-1; perhaps TRBD1 as D (6 bases). Germline V gene data show CDR1 as LNHDA and CDR2 as SQIVND (reference sequence). The CDR3 length is 15 residues. Trimming left V 6 bases short and J 4 bases short, with 18 bases between. The CDR3 spells CASRPMQGLGTEAFF. CDR3 nucleotide sequence: TGTGCCAGTAGACCGATGCAGGGGTTGGGCACTGAAGCTTTCTTT. Complete variable domain (other parts from reference TRBV19 and TRBJ1-1): DGGITQSPKYLFRKEGQNVTLSCEQNLNHDAMYWYRQDPGQGLRLIYYSQIVNDFQKGDIAEGYSVSREKKESFPLTVTSAQKNPTAFYLCASRPMQGLGTEAFFGQGTRLTVV.

This clone was observed a few times. The rearrangement joins TRBV27 to TRBJ2-7, with 11 bases fitting TRBD1. Germline values: CDR1 MNHEY, CDR2 SMNVEV (reference sequence). CDR3 length: 16 amino acids. Trimming at V came to 3 bases and at J to 3 bases, leaving 7 bases not matched to a gene. The CDR3 DNA reads TGTGCCAGCAGTTTCTCGGCCGGGACAGGGGGCTACGAGCAGTACTTC. Translating it yields CASSFSAGTGGYEQYF.